The 21 T cell receptor beta chains below come from one sample, sequenced in a study of OX40 agonist ivuxolimab in advanced cancers. TCRdb's copy holds only in-frame clones and misses some; the assay was immunoSEQ multiplex PCR. The sample comprises more than 100,000 clones, approximately 90% of which are singletons, and 0.85% to 1.4% rests with the top ten. This sample comprised CD4+ or CD8+ T cells sorted from blood, obtained in a trial of the OX40 agonist ivuxolimab. These receptors came from an adult with an advanced solid tumor such as melanoma, head and neck, liver or kidney cancer.

The chain recombines TRBV7-3 with TRBJ2-2; 10 bases fit TRBD1. The V segment lost 2 bases and the J segment 3 bases; nucleotides outside the gene matches: 6. This CDR3 region has 17 residues. Germline values: CDR1 SGHTA, CDR2 FQGTGA. The chain's CDR3 is CASSLFGTGADTGELFF. For the CDR3, the DNA is TGTGCCAGCAGCTTATTTGGGACAGGGGCCGACACCGGGGAGCTGTTTTTT.

The rearrangement joins TRBV12-5 to TRBJ1-1, with D possibly being TRBD1 (5 bases). This CDR3 has 11 residues. Germline lookup yields CDR1 LGHNT and CDR2 FRNRAP. V shed 8 bases and J shed 4 bases, with 8 bases lying between them. DNA of the CDR3: TGTGCTAGTCGGCAGGGCACTGAAGCTTTCTTT. Amino acid sequence: CASRQGTEAFF.

The gene calls are TRBV7-9 and TRBJ2-5; 8 nucleotides align to TRBD2. V dropped 4 bases and J dropped 0; count of bases not matched to a gene: 10. The germline V gene has CDR1 SEHNR and CDR2 FQNEAQ (reference sequence). This CDR3 spans 17 amino acids. The DNA of the CDR3 is TGTGCCAGCAGCTCTGCCCTCCTAGCGGGTGACCAAGAGACCCAGTACTTC. It encodes CASSSALLAGDQETQYF.

The V gene is TRBV7-9, the J gene TRBJ1-5; 11 bases map to TRBD1. This CDR3 spans 15 amino acids. After removal of 4 bases from V and 6 bases from J, the junction contained 5 bases not matched to a gene. The V gene's germline CDR1 is SEHNR and CDR2 FQNEAQ (reference sequence). The CDR3 here is CASSSGQGAGQPQHF. In DNA form, the CDR3 reads TGTGCCAGCAGCTCCGGACAGGGGGCGGGTCAGCCCCAGCATTTT.

The chain employs TRBV29-1 and TRBJ1-1, with a tentative D call TRBD1 (5 bases). CDR1 and CDR2 (germline): SQVTM, ANQGSEA. The V and J ends lost 5 bases and 1 base respectively, with 11 bases between them. This CDR3 spans 13 amino acids. CDR3 sequence reads: CSVCSGPNTEAFF. The CDR3 DNA follows: TGCAGCGTTTGTTCAGGGCCGAACACTGAAGCTTTCTTT.

J is TRBJ2-5 and V is TRBV6-5, with 11 positions matching TRBD1. Losses at the gene ends were 2 bases for V and 1 base for J; bases not matched to a gene: 3. From germline, CDR1 is MNHEY and CDR2 SVGAGI. This CDR3 has 16 amino acids. The DNA of the CDR3 is TGTGCCAGCAGTTACCGCGGGACAGGGGGCCAAGAGACCCAGTACTTC. Its translation is CASSYRGTGGQETQYF.

The chain recombines TRBV27 with TRBJ2-6; D is unresolved. The CDR3 runs to 14 residues. The V and J ends lost 3 bases and 2 bases respectively, with 5 bases between them. Germline values: CDR1 MNHEY, CDR2 SMNVEV (reference sequence). Written as DNA, the CDR3 is TGTGCCAGCAGTTTTCGGGCTGGGGCCAACGTCCTGACTTTC. Residues: CASSFRAGANVLTF.

The gene calls are TRBV2 and TRBJ2-5, with D possibly TRBD2 on 6 matching bases. Looked up from germline, CDR1 is SNHLY and CDR2 is FYNNEI. V lost 6 bases and J lost 5, with 16 bases in between. CDR3 length: 14 residues. The CDR3 coding sequence is TGTGCCAGCAGCCCAGAGGAGGGGAGGGAGACCCAGTACTTC. Translating gives CASSPEEGRETQYF. The whole variable domain, remainder taken from reference TRBV2 and TRBJ2-5, is EPEVTQTPSHQVTQMGQEVILRCVPISNHLYFYWYRQILGQKVEFLVSFYNNEISEKSEIFDDQFSVERPDGSNFTLKIRSTKLEDSAMYFCASSPEEGRETQYFGPGTRLLVL.

J is TRBJ2-7 and V is TRBV29-1, with D maybe TRBD2 (6 bases). This CDR3 is 13 amino acids long. The V gene's germline CDR1 is SQVTM and CDR2 ANQGSEA. The ends were cut back, 7 bases at V and 2 bases at J, with 15 bases in the middle. The CDR3 spells CSATGGGTYEQYF. In DNA form, the CDR3 reads TGCAGCGCCACCGGGGGTGGGACCTACGAGCAGTACTTC.

This clone was counted only a few times. Other nucleotide sequences from this sample produce the same CDR3. The V gene is TRBV19, the J gene TRBJ2-7, with TRBD2 identical over 15 bases. In germline, CDR1 is LNHDA, CDR2 SQIVND (reference sequence). This CDR3 has 14 residues. Germline trimming cut 4 bases from V and 7 bases from J; bases unmatched to any gene: 2. In DNA, the CDR3 is TGTGCCAGTAGTAGGGGACTAGCGGGAGGTGAGCAGTACTTC. This sequence encodes CASSRGLAGGEQYF.

The genes are TRBV30 and TRBJ1-5; D is unclear. Germline V gene sequence: CDR1 GTSNPN, CDR2 SVGIG (reference sequence). The CDR3 contains 13 residues. Between the trimmed V and J ends, which lost 0 bases and 1 base, there was a span of 4 bases. The CDR3 region is CAWSVGSNQPQHF. DNA of the CDR3: TGTGCCTGGAGTGTTGGGAGCAATCAGCCCCAGCATTTT. The full variable domain, its missing parts supplied by reference TRBV30 and TRBJ1-5, is SQTIHQWPATLVQPVGSPLSLECTVEGTSNPNLYWYRQAAGRGLQLLFYSVGIGQISSEVPQNLSASRPQDRQFILSSKKLLLSDSGFYLCAWSVGSNQPQHFGDGTRLSIL.

The V gene is TRBV28, the J gene TRBJ1-4; 8 bases match TRBD1. Germline-derived CDR1 and CDR2 are MDHEN and SYDVKM. This CDR3 region has 14 residues. With 4 bases clipped from V and 8 bases from J, the junction kept 6 bases outside the gene matches. The CDR3 sequence is CASSSQGAREKLFF. The DNA for the CDR3 is TGTGCCAGCAGTTCTCAGGGGGCTCGGGAAAAACTGTTTTTT.

The gene calls are TRBV6-5 and TRBJ1-5, with no clear D. Germline lookup yields CDR1 MNHEY and CDR2 SVGAGI. Trimming took 4 bases from V and 5 from J, leaving 6 bases between them. The CDR3 length is 12 residues. Here the CDR3 reads CASSSRDQPQHF. CDR3 in DNA: TGTGCCAGCAGTTCCCGGGATCAGCCCCAGCATTTT.

This clone was detected only once. V usage is TRBV30 and J usage is TRBJ2-5, with D hard to call. V lost 0 bases, J lost 7 bases, and 12 bases lay in between. The CDR3 totals 13 residues. CDR1 and CDR2 from the germline V gene are GTSNPN and SVGIG (reference sequence). CDR3 sequence (DNA): TGTGCCTGGAGTGTACGAAACTTCGGGACCCAGTACTTC. It translates to CAWSVRNFGTQYF.

This chain uses TRBV29-1 with TRBJ1-2; the D gene is possibly TRBD1 (5 bases). V was trimmed by 0 bases and J by 8 bases, leaving 10 bases between them. The CDR3 contains 12 residues. Per the germline V gene, CDR1 is SQVTM and CDR2 is ANQGSEA. For the CDR3, the DNA is TGCAGCGTTGAAGACCTCAGGGAGGGCTACACCTTC. This encodes CSVEDLREGYTF.

V usage is TRBV2 and J usage is TRBJ2-5; no definite D call. From germline, CDR1 is SNHLY and CDR2 FYNNEI. The CDR3 runs to 13 residues. V was pared by 8 bases and J by 4 bases, with 14 bases between. CDR3 sequence: CASCQGKGETQYF. The DNA of the CDR3 is TGTGCCAGCTGTCAAGGGAAGGGAGAGACCCAGTACTTC.

The genes are TRBV10-3 and TRBJ1-5, with D perhaps TRBD1 (6 bases). Germline V gene data show CDR1 as ENHRY and CDR2 as SYGVKD. V shed 10 bases and J shed 3 bases, with 13 bases lying between them. The CDR3 has 13 amino acids. CDR3 in amino acids: CATGRDNNQPQHF. The CDR3 nucleotides are TGTGCCACCGGCCGGGACAACAATCAGCCCCAGCATTTT.

This clone has just one count. The V and J genes are TRBV2 and TRBJ2-7; 13 nucleotides align to TRBD2. V was clipped by 6 bases and J by 5 bases; unmatched bases: 10. Germline CDR1 is SNHLY and CDR2 is FYNNEI. CDR3 length: 16 residues. The CDR3 spells CASSQGGLAGVDEQYF. The CDR3 DNA reads TGTGCCAGCAGCCAGGGTGGACTAGCGGGAGTGGACGAGCAGTACTTC.

This sequence joins TRBV14 and TRBJ2-6; D not certain. The CDR3 contains 16 residues. V lost 4 bases and J 0 bases, leaving 10 bases between the germline ends. The germline V gene encodes CDR1 SGHDN and CDR2 FVKESK. As DNA, the CDR3 is TGTGCCAGCAGCCCCTGGGTCTTCTCTGGGGCCAACGTCCTGACTTTC. Protein sequence: CASSPWVFSGANVLTF.

The J gene is TRBJ2-3, the V gene TRBV6-6, with a tentative D call TRBD1 (5 bases). The ends were cut back, 10 bases at V and 6 bases at J, with 8 bases in the middle. Germline V lookup: CDR1 MNHNY, CDR2 SVGAGI (reference sequence). This CDR3 has 10 amino acids. CDR3 sequence reads: CATGLDTQYF. The CDR3 DNA follows: TGTGCCACAGGGTTGGATACGCAGTATTTT.

CDR3 protein: CASSNSGAGLDTQYF. Here the CDR3 DNA reads TGTGCCAGCAGCAATTCCGGGGCTGGCCTAGATACGCAGTATTTT. The rearrangement joins TRBV7-9 to TRBJ2-3; D may match TRBD1 or TRBD2 (5 bases each). This CDR3 has 15 residues. Germline V CDR1 and CDR2: SEHNR, FQNEAQ (reference sequence). The V end lost 5 bases, the J end lost 5 bases, and 17 bases lay between the germline ends.